This is a list of T cell receptor beta chains from one sample in a study of cytomegalovirus exposure and HLA in healthy donors. Repertoires were generated with immunoSEQ multiplex PCR, while TCRdb's copy carries only in-frame clones and drops some. The sample has 130,000 to 150,000 clones, roughly 80% seen once. The sequenced sample was PBMCs. These receptors all come from a woman aged 25 to 39 in good health and CMV-seronegative. CDR3s include the opening cysteine and the closing phenylalanine or tryptophan. The D gene is left open where the match is weak. A row's size may be missing; if present it is once, few, many or a size class.

>TRBJ2-7|15|TRBV19|-|TRBD2
CASSIGASGKIEQYF
TGTGCCAGTAGTATCGGGGCTAGCGGGAAGATTGAGCAGTACTTC
>TRBJ2-5|14|TRBV5-1|-|-
CASSPSTGHLHPYF
TGCGCCAGCAGTCCAAGCACCGGACACCTTCATCCGTACTTC
>TRBJ2-3|17|TRBV7-8|-|TRBD1
CASSYPWDRGRTDTQYF
TGTGCCAGCAGCTACCCTTGGGACAGGGGTAGGACAGATACGCAGTATTTT
>TRBJ2-3|14|TRBV7-9|-|-
CASSSGYGGDTQYF
TGTGCCAGCAGCTCAGGGTATGGGGGCGATACGCAGTATTTT
>TRBJ2-4|12|TRBV25-1|-|-
CASRDKSNIQYF
TGTGCCAGCCGGGACAAATCAAACATTCAGTACTTC
>TRBJ1-1|16|TRBV7-8|-|TRBD1
CASSSQPGQGNTEAFF
TGTGCCAGCAGCTCCCAACCGGGACAGGGGAACACTGAAGCTTTCTTT
>TRBJ1-1|15|TRBV2|few|-
CASTPLEGVNTEAFF
TGTGCCAGCACCCCGTTAGAGGGGGTGAACACTGAAGCTTTCTTT
>TRBJ1-6|15|TRBV5-1|-|-
CASNAGGTGNSPLHF
TGCGCCAGCAACGCCGGCGGGACGGGGAATTCACCCCTCCACTTT
>TRBJ2-7|15|TRBV7-2|-|TRBD2
CASSRNPGLAYEQYF
TGTGCCAGCAGCCGAAATCCGGGACTAGCCTACGAGCAGTACTTC
>TRBJ2-7|15|TRBV11-2|-|TRBD2
CASSLELAGAPEQYF
TGTGCCAGCAGCTTAGAGTTAGCGGGAGCCCCCGAGCAGTACTTC
>TRBJ2-7|18|TRBV11-1|-|-
CASSSLPVLDYLPYEQYF
TGTGCCAGCAGCTCCCTCCCTGTATTAGACTACCTTCCTTACGAGCAGTACTTC
>TRBJ2-1|14|TRBV5-6|-|TRBD1
CASTLGTAYNEQFF
TGTGCCAGCACCCTCGGGACAGCCTACAATGAGCAGTTCTTC
>TRBJ2-4|15|TRBV7-2|once|-
CASSLGLSAKNIQYF
TGTGCCAGCAGCTTAGGACTTTCGGCCAAAAACATTCAGTACTTC
>TRBJ2-1|15|TRBV6-4|few|-
CASSDEAAGHNEQFF
TGTGCCAGCAGTGACGAGGCGGCGGGACACAATGAGCAGTTCTTC
>TRBJ2-1|13|TRBV19|-|-
CASSTAGPDRQFF
TGTGCCAGTAGTACGGCCGGGCCTGACAGGCAGTTCTTC
>TRBJ2-1|16|TRBV11-2|-|TRBD2
CASSLGASGGHNEQFF
TGTGCCAGCTCCTTAGGGGCTAGCGGGGGCCACAATGAGCAGTTCTTC
>TRBJ2-5|15|TRBV9|-|-
CASSVGGGRWETQYF
TGTGCCAGCAGCGTAGGGGGGGGGCGGTGGGAGACCCAGTACTTC
>TRBJ2-1|14|TRBV18|-|TRBD1
CASSWDRERVEQFF
TGTGCCAGCTCATGGGACAGGGAGCGGGTTGAGCAGTTCTTC
>TRBJ1-4|14|TRBV9|-|-
CASSVGQQGEKLFF
TGTGCCAGCAGCGTTGGGCAGCAGGGTGAAAAACTGTTTTTT
>TRBJ2-7|15|TRBV10-2|once|TRBD1
CASSVGTGGIYEQYF
TGCGCCAGCAGTGTGGGGACAGGGGGTATCTACGAGCAGTACTTC
>TRBJ1-2|13|TRBV19|-|TRBD1
CASSKGQDYGYTF
TGTGCCAGTAGTAAGGGACAGGACTATGGCTACACCTTC
>TRBJ2-7|14|TRBV27|-|TRBD1
CASRVGQGSYEQYF
TGTGCCAGCAGGGTGGGACAGGGGTCCTACGAGCAGTACTTC
>TRBJ2-5|15|TRBV2|-|TRBD2
CASSVLAELGETQYF
TGTGCCAGCAGTGTGCTAGCGGAGCTGGGAGAGACCCAGTACTTC
>TRBJ2-1|15|TRBV29-1|-|TRBD2
CSALSGGSSYNEQFF
TGCAGCGCCCTCAGCGGGGGAAGCTCCTACAATGAGCAGTTCTTC
>TRBJ2-7|15|TRBV4-1|-|-
CASSQDTESSYEQYF
TGCGCCAGCAGCCAAGATACAGAGAGCTCCTACGAGCAGTACTTC
>TRBJ1-4|16|TRBV11-2|-|-
CASSLDPDTTGEKLFF
TGTGCCAGCAGCTTAGATCCGGACACAACCGGAGAAAAACTGTTTTTT
>TRBJ1-1|15|TRBV7-8|-|TRBD1
CASSTTTGTGREAFF
TGTGCCAGCAGCACCACGACCGGGACAGGGAGGGAAGCTTTCTTT
>TRBJ2-1|19|TRBV12-5|-|-
CASGRLTGTQRVSYNEQFF
TGTGCTAGTGGTCGTTTAACCGGGACACAAAGGGTCTCCTACAATGAGCAGTTCTTC
>TRBJ2-1|12|TRBV10-3|-|-
CAHATGDVEQFF
TGTGCCCACGCGACAGGTGACGTTGAGCAGTTCTTC
>TRBJ1-1|17|TRBV18|-|-
CASSPPTVATRNTEAFF
TGTGCCAGCTCACCACCGACAGTGGCTACCCGGAACACTGAAGCTTTCTTT
>TRBJ1-3|18|TRBV9|-|-
CASSEAPAGYGAGNTIYF
TGTGCCAGCAGCGAGGCCCCGGCGGGCTACGGTGCTGGAAACACCATATATTTT
>TRBJ2-5|14|TRBV9|-|TRBD2
CASSPTSGGETQYF
TGTGCCAGCAGCCCGACTAGCGGGGGGGAGACCCAGTACTTC
>TRBJ2-3|16|TRBV7-2|-|TRBD2
CASSLWAGGRADTQYF
TGTGCCAGCAGCTTATGGGCGGGAGGGCGCGCAGATACGCAGTATTTT
>TRBJ2-7|14|TRBV11-3|-|-
CASSFGTQVNEQYF
TGTGCCAGCAGCTTCGGGACACAGGTCAACGAGCAGTACTTC
>TRBJ1-4|20|TRBV10-3|-|TRBD1
CAISESRGRGPSGVDEKLFF
TGTGCCATCAGTGAGTCGAGGGGCAGGGGGCCGTCGGGTGTGGATGAAAAACTGTTTTTT
>TRBJ1-5|16|TRBV10-3|-|TRBD1
CAISEGGQGFYQPQHF
TGTGCCATCAGTGAGGGGGGACAGGGTTTCTATCAGCCCCAGCATTTT
>TRBJ2-1|16|TRBV5-1|-|TRBD2
CASFKSTGTSPTEQFF
TGCGCCAGCTTCAAATCCACCGGGACTAGCCCAACGGAGCAGTTCTTC
>TRBJ2-3|13|TRBV2|few|TRBD2
CAGGTSGTDTQYF
TGTGCCGGTGGGACTAGCGGGACAGATACGCAGTATTTT
>TRBJ2-5|13|TRBV2|-|TRBD2
CATSGGPGETQYF
TGTGCCACTAGCGGGGGCCCCGGGGAGACCCAGTACTTC
>TRBJ2-3|16|TRBV6-4|-|TRBD2
CASSDSFGGRPHTQYF
TGTGCCAGCAGTGACTCGTTCGGCGGGAGGCCGCATACGCAGTATTTT
>TRBJ2-7|15|TRBV7-9|few|-
CASRSDARVPYEQYF
TGTGCCAGCAGATCAGATGCGAGGGTCCCCTACGAGCAGTACTTC
>TRBJ1-3|16|TRBV9|-|TRBD1
CASSKGGRGPGNTIYF
TGTGCCAGCAGCAAGGGGGGCAGGGGGCCTGGAAACACCATATATTTT
>TRBJ2-3|14|TRBV7-9|-|-
CASSLIRGPDTQYF
TGTGCCAGCAGCTTAATCAGGGGACCGGATACGCAGTATTTT
>TRBJ2-1|15|TRBV5-1|-|-
CASSFVTGTNNEQFF
TGCGCCAGCAGCTTCGTGACAGGAACTAACAATGAGCAGTTCTTC
>TRBJ1-2|15|TRBV5-6|few|-
CASSSVQVANYGYTF
TGTGCCAGCAGTTCCGTGCAGGTAGCTAACTATGGCTACACCTTC
>TRBJ1-2|13|TRBV6-5|-|-
CASSYSRAGGYTF
TGTGCCAGCAGTTACTCCCGAGCGGGCGGCTACACCTTC
>TRBJ1-4|13|TRBV29-1|-|-
CSGTDRANEKLFF
TGCAGCGGGACGGACAGAGCGAATGAAAAACTGTTTTTT
>TRBJ2-5|14|TRBV5-4|-|-
CASSSGRRQETQYF
TGTGCCAGCAGCTCCGGGAGACGACAAGAGACCCAGTACTTC
>TRBJ2-3|16|TRBV18|-|TRBD2
CASSTKTSGSADTQYF
TGTGCCAGCTCAACGAAGACTAGCGGGAGCGCAGATACGCAGTATTTT
>TRBJ2-2|16|TRBV28|-|-
CASSRMPGQNTGELFF
TGTGCCAGCAGCCGTATGCCGGGACAGAACACCGGGGAGCTGTTTTTT
>TRBJ1-6|16|TRBV7-9|-|TRBD1
CSSSPRTGTYNSPLHF
TGTTCCAGCAGCCCTCGGACAGGGACCTATAATTCACCCCTCCACTTT
>TRBJ1-2|16|TRBV6-6|few|-
CASSPRIGGGDYGYTF
TGTGCCAGCAGTCCCCGTATAGGAGGGGGGGACTATGGCTACACCTTC